In its sample, the clone carrying this TCR beta chain was seen a few times. Its cognate antigen is unknown. This record belongs to a study of CD8+ T cells in alopecia areata. PBMCs provided sorted CD4+ and CD8+ T cells. Unmatched junction bases numbered 4, after V lost 0 bases and J lost 5 bases. This CDR3 comprises 16 residues. The germline CDR1 and CDR2 sequences are MNHEY and SVGAGI. Overall study results and limits: Researchers reported that TCR sharing among patients proved less clear than in mice, possibly HLA-linked. Scalp samples also contribute reads from the resident alphabeta T cells found in normal skin. Relative to normal scalp, lesional scalp, especially alopecia totalis/universalis, showed higher clonality.

Extracted RNA was reverse transcribed into cDNA, the sequencing template. Repertoires were generated with immunoSEQ multiplex PCR, while TCRdb's copy carries only in-frame clones and drops some. The sample contains about 200,000 clones, around three fifths of which appear only once. Sequences were obtained from CD8+ T cells sorted from blood. The chain joins TRBV6-5 to TRBJ2-3; 11 nucleotides match TRBD1. This receptor was obtained from a human donor in good health. CDR3 sequence reads: CASSYSGTGGLDTQYF. In DNA, the CDR3 is TGTGCCAGCAGTTACTCTGGGACAGGGGGATTAGATACGCAGTATTTT.